This entry is about one T cell receptor (beta chain). Germline lookup yields CDR1 SNHLY and CDR2 FYNNEI. The V and J ends lost 1 base and 2 bases, in that order; junction bases with no gene match: 3. The CDR3 consists of 15 residues. Original analysis: Amplifying reference gene primers gave estimates of nucleated cell counts. Produced via immunoSEQ multiplex PCR; TCRdb's table is partial and in-frame only. V and J calls and clone size are those listed in that table; D and trimming were worked out from the DNA. The table has 90,000 to 130,000 clones, about three quarters seen once. This record comes from a study of blood T cell repertoires in COVID-19. Across the study: Sites across the United States, Italy and Spain contributed samples from acute and convalescent COVID-19. The analysed material was cDNA or gDNA that came from T cells, B-cell-depleted T cells, or PBMCs.

The chain couples TRBV2 to TRBJ2-7, with TRBD1 matching over 9 bases. Sequences were obtained from peripheral blood. This clonotype was sampled from a woman older than 75 with active or convalescent COVID-19. DNA for the CDR3: TGTGCCAGCAGTGAAGGGGACAGGGCTACCTACGAGCAGTACTTC. This codes for CASSEGDRATYEQYF.